The source of this TCR beta chain is a study of tumor T cells in aggressive B-cell lymphoma. Germline-derived CDR1 and CDR2 are LNHNV and YYDKDF (reference sequence). The V end was cut by 5 bases, the J end by 1 base, with 16 bases between. CDR3 size: 16 residues. The protocol was immunoSEQ multiplex PCR, while the TCRdb copy is restricted to in-frame clones and leaves out a portion. This sample yields 10,000 or so clones, of which around 84% are seen a single time; 3% to 3.5% belongs to the top ten. The sequenced sample was tumor tissue. The genes are TRBV15 and TRBJ2-3, with a tentative D call TRBD1 (6 bases). The TCR comes from an adult with diffuse large B cell lymphoma. The chain's CDR3 is CATSAKTGSRTDTQYF. CDR3 bases: TGTGCCACCAGCGCCAAGACAGGATCCCGCACAGATACGCAGTATTTT.